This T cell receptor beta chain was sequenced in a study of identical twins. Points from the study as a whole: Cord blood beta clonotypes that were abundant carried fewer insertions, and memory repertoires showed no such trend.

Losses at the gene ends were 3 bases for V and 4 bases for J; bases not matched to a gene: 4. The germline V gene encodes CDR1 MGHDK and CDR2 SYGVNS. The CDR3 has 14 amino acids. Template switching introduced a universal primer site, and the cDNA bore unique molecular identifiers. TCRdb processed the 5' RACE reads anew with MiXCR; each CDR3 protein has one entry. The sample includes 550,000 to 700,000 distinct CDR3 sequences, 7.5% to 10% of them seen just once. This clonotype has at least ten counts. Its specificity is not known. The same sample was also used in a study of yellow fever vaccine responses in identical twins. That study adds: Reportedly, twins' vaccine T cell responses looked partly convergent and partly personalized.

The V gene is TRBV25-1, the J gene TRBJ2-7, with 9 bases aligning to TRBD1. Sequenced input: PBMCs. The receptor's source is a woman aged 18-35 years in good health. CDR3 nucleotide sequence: TGTGCCAGCAGTGACGACAGGGGGGTTTACGAGCAGTACTTC. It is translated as CASSDDRGVYEQYF.